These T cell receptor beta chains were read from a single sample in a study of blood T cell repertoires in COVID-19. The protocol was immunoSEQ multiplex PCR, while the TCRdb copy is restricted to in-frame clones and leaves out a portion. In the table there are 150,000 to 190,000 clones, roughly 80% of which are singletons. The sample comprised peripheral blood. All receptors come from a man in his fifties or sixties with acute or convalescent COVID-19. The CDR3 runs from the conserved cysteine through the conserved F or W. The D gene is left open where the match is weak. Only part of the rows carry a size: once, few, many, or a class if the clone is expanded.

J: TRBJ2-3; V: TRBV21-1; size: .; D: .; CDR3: CASSPLAGSTDTQYF; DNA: TGTGCCAGCAGCCCACTAGCGGGGAGCACAGATACGCAGTATTTT
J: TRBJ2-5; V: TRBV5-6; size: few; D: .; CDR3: CASSLARGETQYF; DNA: TGTGCCAGCAGCTTGGCCAGGGGAGAGACCCAGTACTTC
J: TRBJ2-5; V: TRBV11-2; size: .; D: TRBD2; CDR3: CASSFTLAGGETQYF; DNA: TGTGCCAGCAGCTTCACACTAGCGGGGGGGGAGACCCAGTACTTC
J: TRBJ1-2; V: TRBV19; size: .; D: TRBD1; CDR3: CASSDRDRGSHGYTF; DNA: TGTGCCAGTAGTGACCGGGACAGGGGATCTCATGGCTACACCTTC
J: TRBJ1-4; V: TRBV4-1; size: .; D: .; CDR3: CASSQEKDSGSRGEKLFF; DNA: TGCGCCAGCAGCCAAGAAAAGGACAGCGGTTCGCGAGGTGAAAAACTGTTTTTT
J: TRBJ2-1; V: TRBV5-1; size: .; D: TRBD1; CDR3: CASRQGASSYNEQFF; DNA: TGCGCCAGCAGACAGGGGGCCAGCTCCTACAATGAGCAGTTCTTC
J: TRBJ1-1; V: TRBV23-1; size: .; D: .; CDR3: CASSQSPTVVPTTEAFF; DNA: TGCGCCAGCAGTCAATCGCCGACAGTTGTTCCCACCACTGAAGCTTTCTTT
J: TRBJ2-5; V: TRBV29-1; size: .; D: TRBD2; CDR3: CSVEDGGKTQYF; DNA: TGCAGCGTTGAAGACGGGGGGAAGACCCAGTACTTC
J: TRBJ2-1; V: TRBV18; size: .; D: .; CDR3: CASSPPSGTYNEQFF; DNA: TGTGCCAGCTCACCACCTAGCGGAACTTACAATGAGCAGTTCTTC
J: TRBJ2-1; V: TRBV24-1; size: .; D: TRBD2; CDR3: CATSGRGTYNEQFF; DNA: TGTGCCACCAGCGGGCGGGGGACCTACAATGAGCAGTTCTTC
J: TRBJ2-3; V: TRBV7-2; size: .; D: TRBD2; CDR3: CASSLSGATYSTDTQYF; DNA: TGTGCCAGCAGCTTGAGCGGGGCGACATATAGCACAGATACGCAGTATTTT
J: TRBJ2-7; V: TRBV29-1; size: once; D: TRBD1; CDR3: CSVAGGAVYEQYF; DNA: TGCAGCGTTGCAGGGGGCGCAGTCTACGAGCAGTACTTC
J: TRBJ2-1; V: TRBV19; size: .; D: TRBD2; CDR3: CASSLGLAGGDEQFF; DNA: TGTGCCAGTAGTTTAGGACTAGCGGGAGGGGATGAGCAGTTCTTC
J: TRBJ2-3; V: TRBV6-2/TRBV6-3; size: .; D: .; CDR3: CASSQTPRGGTDTQYF; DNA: TGTGCCAGCAGCCAGACTCCCAGGGGCGGCACAGATACGCAGTATTTT
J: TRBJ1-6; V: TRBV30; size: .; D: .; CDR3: CAWSKRGSPLHF; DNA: TGTGCCTGGAGTAAAAGGGGTTCACCCCTCCACTTT
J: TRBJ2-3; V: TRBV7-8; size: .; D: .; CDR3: CASSLMGANTDTQYF; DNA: TGTGCCAGCAGCTTAATGGGGGCCAACACAGATACGCAGTATTTT
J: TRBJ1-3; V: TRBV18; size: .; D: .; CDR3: CASSPYSGNTIYF; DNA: TGTGCCAGCTCACCTTACTCTGGAAACACCATATATTTT
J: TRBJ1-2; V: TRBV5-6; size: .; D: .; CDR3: CASSLAGGGIGGYTF; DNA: TGTGCCAGCAGCTTGGCCGGGGGAGGAATAGGAGGCTACACCTTC
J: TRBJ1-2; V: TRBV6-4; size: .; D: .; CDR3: CASSSVGNYGYTF; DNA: TGTGCCAGCAGTTCGGTCGGTAACTATGGCTACACCTTC
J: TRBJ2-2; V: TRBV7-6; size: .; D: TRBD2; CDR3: CASSLSPGLAGGELFF; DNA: TGTGCCAGCAGCTTATCTCCGGGACTAGCGGGCGGGGAGCTGTTTTTT
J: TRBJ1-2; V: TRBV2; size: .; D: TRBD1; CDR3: CASRASTGMYGYTF; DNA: TGTGCCAGCAGGGCCTCGACAGGGATGTACGGCTACACCTTC
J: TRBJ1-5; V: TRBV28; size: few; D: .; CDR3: CASSATGSWNQPQHF; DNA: TGTGCCAGCAGCGCAACAGGTAGTTGGAATCAGCCCCAGCATTTT
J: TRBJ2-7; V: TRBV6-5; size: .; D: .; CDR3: CASSRTEYYEQYF; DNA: TGTGCCAGCAGCCGGACAGAATACTACGAGCAGTACTTC
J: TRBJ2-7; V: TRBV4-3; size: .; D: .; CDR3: CASSQDRELASSYEQYF; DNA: TGCGCCAGCAGCCAAGATCGGGAGTTGGCGAGCTCCTACGAGCAGTACTTC
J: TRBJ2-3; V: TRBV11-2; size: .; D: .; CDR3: CASSLRLSTDTQYF; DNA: TGTGCCAGCAGCTTACGACTATCCACAGATACGCAGTATTTT
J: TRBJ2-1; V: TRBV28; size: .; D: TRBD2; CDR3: CASSLWGLAGKGEQFF; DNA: TGTGCCAGCAGTTTATGGGGACTAGCGGGAAAAGGTGAGCAGTTCTTC
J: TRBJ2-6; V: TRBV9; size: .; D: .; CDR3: CASSVGPGANVLTF; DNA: TGTGCCAGCAGCGTAGGGCCTGGGGCCAACGTCCTGACTTTC
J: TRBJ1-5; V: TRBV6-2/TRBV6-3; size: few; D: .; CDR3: CASSYPGELQEAQHF; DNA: TGTGCCAGCAGTTACCCGGGGGAGTTGCAAGAGGCCCAGCATTTT
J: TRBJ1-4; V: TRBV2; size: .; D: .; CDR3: CASRKTGSANEKLFF; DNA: TGTGCCAGCAGGAAAACAGGGTCAGCTAATGAAAAACTGTTTTTT
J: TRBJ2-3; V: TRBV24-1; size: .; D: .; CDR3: CATSDHRTGTDTQYF; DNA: TGTGCCACCAGTGACCACAGGACGGGCACAGATACGCAGTATTTT
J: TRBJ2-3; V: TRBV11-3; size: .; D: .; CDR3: CASSALVTDTQYF; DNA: TGTGCCAGCAGCGCACTAGTCACAGATACGCAGTATTTT
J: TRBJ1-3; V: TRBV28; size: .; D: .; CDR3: CASSQRAGNTIYF; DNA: TGTGCCAGCAGCCAGAGGGCTGGAAACACCATATATTTT
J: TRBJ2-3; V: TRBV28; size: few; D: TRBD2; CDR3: CASRGGRSPDTQYF; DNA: TGTGCCAGCAGGGGCGGGAGGAGCCCCGATACGCAGTATTTT
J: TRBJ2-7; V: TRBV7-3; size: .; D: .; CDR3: CASSLSGGTQYEQYF; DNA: TGTGCCAGCAGCTTATCAGGAGGGACGCAATACGAGCAGTACTTC
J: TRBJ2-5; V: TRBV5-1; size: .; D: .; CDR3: CASSPGQAETQYF; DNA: TGCGCCAGCAGCCCAGGCCAGGCAGAGACCCAGTACTTC
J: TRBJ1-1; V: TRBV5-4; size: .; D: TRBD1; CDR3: CASSLAGGMNTEAFF; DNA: TGTGCCAGCAGCCTTGCAGGGGGGATGAACACTGAAGCTTTCTTT
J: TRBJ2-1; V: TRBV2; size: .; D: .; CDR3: CASYGENNEQFF; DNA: TGTGCCAGCTACGGGGAGAACAATGAGCAGTTCTTC
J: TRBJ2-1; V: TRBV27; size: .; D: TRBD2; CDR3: CASRRAGGIYNEQFF; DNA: TGTGCCAGCAGAAGGGCGGGAGGAATTTACAATGAGCAGTTCTTC
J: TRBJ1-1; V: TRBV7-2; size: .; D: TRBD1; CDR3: CASSLTGMNTEAFF; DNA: TGTGCCAGCAGCTTGACAGGGATGAACACTGAAGCTTTCTTT
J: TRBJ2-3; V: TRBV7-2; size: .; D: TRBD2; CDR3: CASSLVAGTGADTQYF; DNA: TGTGCCAGCAGCTTAGTAGCGGGAACCGGGGCAGATACGCAGTATTTT
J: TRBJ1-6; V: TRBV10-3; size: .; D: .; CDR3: CAIRPDSYSPLHF; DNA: TGTGCCATCAGGCCCGACAGCTATTCACCCCTCCACTTT